This T cell receptor beta chain was observed in a study of T cell therapy after organ transplantation (dated by TCRdb to the late 2010s). The study in broad terms: Therapy products were autologous CMV-specific T cells expanded in vitro for around 13 days with a peptide pool of 30 HLA class I and II CMV epitopes. The median number of CMV-specific T cells given to patients was 1.92 x 10^8, delivered over 2 to 6 intravenous infusions. Up to 6 T cell doses were administered to patients every 2 weeks, and patients were monitored for approximately 30 weeks after therapy was completed. Short-term post-therapy blood samples were collected 4 to 8 weeks after completion of therapy. Of the roughly 11 patients, only 7 or 8 had long-term post-therapy samples available. This study was a follow-up analysis of the TRBV repertoire from an open-label phase I trial that tested autologous CMV-specific adoptive T cell therapy in people who had received solid-organ transplants. Of the approximately 10 patients, eight were classified as clinical responders and two were classified as nonresponders. Findings and caveats that apply to the study as a whole: Assessment of confounders such as concurrent antirejection and antiviral medications was prevented by the small cohort. Marked pretherapy clonal expansions with minimal repertoire change after therapy were observed in nonresponders. The fold change in CD8 clonality after therapy was inversely correlated with pretherapy clonality, which suggests that less biased repertoires were more open to remodeling. Reconstitution after therapy appeared to include not only transferred clonotypes but also endogenous clonotypes that had not been detected in the therapy products. The small number of expansions detected in nonresponders may be due to reduced sample coverage caused by poor CD8+ T cell yield.

Trimming removed 5 bases from V and 3 bases from J; the gene matches leave 7 bases unexplained. Reading the germline V gene (reference sequence) gives CDR1 PRHDT and CDR2 FYEKMQ. The CDR3, from cysteine to phenylalanine, totals 16 residues. Only CDR3 DNA is held: 48 bases, read in frame from base 1. For this clone: Its antigen is still unknown. Base-call qualities are not available, and no considerably larger clone is one nucleotide away.

This specimen's time point label, interpreted: 4-8 weeks after completion of therapy. The patients had received solid-organ transplants and had cytomegalovirus that was drug-resistant/recurrent. Nine to ten of the trial participants were picked for repertoire analysis depending on whether post-therapy peripheral blood mononuclear cells were available. A BD FACSAria III was used to sort viable CD3+CD8+CD4- lymphocytes from PBMCs. The Qiagen DNeasy Kit was used to extract genomic DNA from the sorted cells. TRB CDR3 regions were amplified from genomic DNA with the immunoSEQ two-step, bias-controlled multiplex PCR assay. An Illumina NextSeq 500 was used to sequence the CDR3 libraries. As for how the authors treated the data: The immunoSEQ Analyzer platform handled the initial alignment and bioinformatics, which included bias normalization against synthetic CDR3 analogs. V, D and J gene annotation followed the IMGT database definitions. For further TRBV analyses, VDJtools version 1.1.10 and the R package tcR version 2.2.1.11 were used with default settings. GLIPH analysis was done using default settings in version 1.0. In CDR3 sequences with at least 5 reads, significant changes in clonotype frequency were tested by a 2-sided binomial test with Benjamini-Hochberg correction (alpha = 0.01). TCRdb retrieved this table from immuneACCESS and kept in-frame rearrangements only. Not all clones are present; in checked studies, unresolved V genes account for under half, and no reason is known for the remainder. The D gene and trimming were derived from the DNA, and the V and J assignments and clone size from that table. Here the sample has approximately 20,000 clones; 81% occur a single time. Around a tenth of the sample is taken by the ten largest.

The sequence came from a human patient who had received a solid organ transplant and had CMV disease. Some T cells may be donor cells from the graft after a transplant. The rearrangement joined TRBV13 to TRBJ2-7; a stretch of 13 junction bases matches TRBD2. Sequences were derived from CD8+ T cells from blood, sampled after autologous CMV-specific T cell therapy. CDR3 reads: CASSGPGTSGDYEQYF. At the DNA level, the sequence is TGTGCCAGCAGCGGGCCCGGGACTAGCGGGGACTACGAGCAGTACTTC.